The T cell receptor beta chain described here comes from a study of HIV-infected patients and healthy controls. This clonotype showed up many times. The antigen remains undetermined. All unsorted peripheral T cells were captured because whole blood was used without fractionation. Study-wide results and limits: Healthy controls shared more CDR3 sequences between individuals than HIV-infected patients did. In healthy controls, MAIT alpha CDR3s were common; in HIV+ repertoires, severely depleted. Donor HLA types were not determined in the study.

cDNA was made from approximately 500 ng RNA using alpha and beta constant primers. Each of the alpha and beta chains got its own library through chain-specific third strand synthesis with indices. One entry per CDR3 protein, called by TCRdb with MiXCR from the 5' RACE reads. The repertoire consists of roughly 14,000 distinct CDR3 sequences, with approximately 7% occurring once and the leading ten covering approximately 8%. Germline loops: CDR1 SQVTM, CDR2 ANQGSEA. The CDR3 has 13 residues. The ends were cut back, 4 bases at V and 0 bases at J, with 10 bases in the middle. Sequenced material: blood. The TCR sequence derives from an adult in good health. V usage is TRBV29-1 and J usage is TRBJ2-7; a weak D match, TRBD1 (6 bases). In DNA, the CDR3 is TGCAGCGTTGGACAGGTTACCTCCTACGAGCAGTACTTC. Translating it yields CSVGQVTSYEQYF.